The 17 T cell receptor beta chains presented below share a single source sample, sequenced in a study of beta chain features in type 1 diabetes. The whole isolated RNA underwent reverse transcription, so sequencing captured expressed TCRB transcripts. This table comes from immunoSEQ multiplex PCR, and its TCRdb copy is limited to in-frame clones, with some not included. Seen here are 300,000 to 450,000 clones, 15% to 20% observed once, and the top ten hold approximately 0.046%. What was sequenced was naive CD4+ T cells from blood. These receptors were collected from a woman between 18 and 29 years old in good health.

This clone appeared a few times. This chain links TRBV7-9 with TRBJ2-7; 8 nucleotides agree with TRBD1. With V trimmed by 1 base and J by 2 bases, 10 bases remained unmatched. The CDR3 is made up of 17 amino acids. Germline V gene data show CDR1 as SEHNR and CDR2 as FQNEAQ (reference sequence). The CDR3 is CASSLGGQAEGPYEQYF. The CDR3 DNA is TGTGCCAGCAGCTTAGGGGGACAGGCGGAAGGGCCCTACGAGCAGTACTTC.

This clone was seen only once. V and J are TRBV5-1 and TRBJ1-5, with D maybe TRBD1 (5 bases). The CDR3 consists of 14 residues. V was trimmed by 0 bases and J by 7 bases, leaving 11 bases between them. Germline CDR1 reads SGHRS; CDR2 reads YFSETQ. The CDR3 nucleotides read TGCGCCAGCAGCTTGGTCGGGGGTGGCCAGCCCCAGCATTTT. It is translated as CASSLVGGGQPQHF.

The chain carries TRBV10-1 and TRBJ2-3; D unclear. Trimming left V 0 bases short and J 4 bases short, with 8 bases between. The CDR3 length is 14 residues. Germline CDR1 reads WNHNN; CDR2 reads SYGVQD (reference sequence). The CDR3 spells CASSESASPDTQYF. In DNA, the CDR3 is TGCGCCAGCAGTGAGTCGGCTTCCCCAGATACGCAGTATTTT.

This chain connects TRBV5-1 to TRBJ2-7; tentatively, D is TRBD1 (5 bases). The CDR3 runs 14 residues. V was trimmed by 5 bases and J by 5 bases, leaving 17 bases between them. CDR1 and CDR2 from the germline V gene are SGHRS and YFSETQ. In DNA, the CDR3 is TGCGCCAGCAGTCCAGGCAGGGATGGCGACGAGCAGTACTTC. Amino acids: CASSPGRDGDEQYF.

This clone has just a few counts. V gene TRBV2 combines with J gene TRBJ1-2; 9 bases are shared with TRBD1. The CDR3 runs 14 residues. The junction had 2 bases not matched to a gene; V was cut back by 4 bases and J by 2 bases. The germline gives CDR1 SNHLY, CDR2 FYNNEI. The DNA for the CDR3 is TGTGCCAGCAGTGGGGACAGGGCGAACTATGGCTACACCTTC. This codes for CASSGDRANYGYTF.

The chain carries TRBV29-1 and TRBJ2-1; D is unclear. Trimming removed 6 bases from V and 0 bases from J, with 9 bases in between. This CDR3 comprises 13 residues. Germline loops: CDR1 SQVTM, CDR2 ANQGSEA. CDR3 sequence: CSVSTSSYNEQFF. DNA of the CDR3: TGCAGCGTCTCCACGAGCTCCTACAATGAGCAGTTCTTC.

This chain connects TRBV30 to TRBJ2-2, with a weak D call TRBD1 (7 bases). The germline CDR1 and CDR2 sequences are GTSNPN and SVGIG (reference sequence). This CDR3 is built from 13 residues. The V gene lost 5 bases and the J gene lost 6 bases, with 13 bases spanning the gap. DNA for the CDR3: TGTGCCTGGGCGGGACAGAGGGCCGGGGAGCTGTTTTTT. Amino acid sequence: CAWAGQRAGELFF.

This clone was detected a few times. CDR3 DNA sequence: TGCGCCAGCAGCCAAGAAATAGCGGGACGCTACAATGAGCAGTTCTTC. Translation gives CASSQEIAGRYNEQFF. This rearrangement joins TRBV4-1 to TRBJ2-1; 8 bases are a match to TRBD2. The V gene's germline CDR1 is MGHRA and CDR2 YSYEKL. This CDR3 is 16 amino acids long. V was pared by 0 bases and J by 3 bases, with 4 bases of the junction left unmatched.

This clone came up a few times. CDR3 nucleotides: TGTGCCAGCAGTTACGGTCGAGGAAACATTCAGTACTTC. Protein product: CASSYGRGNIQYF. The chain links TRBV6-5 to TRBJ2-4; D is undetermined. Trimming took off 2 bases at V and 6 bases at J, with 8 bases between the two ends. This CDR3 contains 13 residues. CDR1 and CDR2 (germline): MNHEY, SVGAGI.

This clone was seen a few times. The chain recombines TRBV18 with TRBJ2-4, with 11 bases lining up with TRBD2. In germline, CDR1 is KGHSH, CDR2 LQKENI. Trimming cost V 3 bases and J 8 bases; bases outside gene matches: 3. The CDR3 spans 14 residues. This CDR3 is CASSPTSGRDIQYF. CDR3 DNA sequence: TGTGCCAGCTCACCTACTAGCGGGAGAGACATTCAGTACTTC.

In this sample, this clone turned up a few times. The chain recombines TRBV19 with TRBJ2-5; D is perhaps TRBD2 (5 bases). This CDR3 is 16 amino acids long. The V and J ends lost 3 bases and 1 base respectively, with 15 bases between them. Germline CDR1 LNHDA, CDR2 SQIVND (reference sequence). The CDR3: CASSMQSASGQETQYF. CDR3 DNA sequence: TGTGCCAGTAGTATGCAATCCGCGAGCGGCCAAGAGACCCAGTACTTC.

This clone was seen a few times. The gene calls are TRBV7-9 and TRBJ2-1, with 7 bases aligning to TRBD2. The CDR3 totals 15 residues. The germline CDR1 and CDR2 sequences are SEHNR and FQNEAQ (reference sequence). Trimming removed 1 base from V and 9 bases from J; junction bases left unmatched: 9. CDR3: CASSLEATSWGEQFF. The CDR3, as DNA: TGTGCCAGCAGCTTAGAGGCGACTAGCTGGGGTGAGCAGTTCTTC.

The chain couples TRBV30 to TRBJ2-1; 11 bases are a match to TRBD2. Losses at the gene ends were 3 bases for V and 7 bases for J; bases not matched to a gene: 8. CDR1 is GTSNPN and CDR2 is SVGIG in the germline V gene (reference sequence). The CDR3 is made up of 15 amino acids. Here the CDR3 reads CAWSKGTSGGNEQFF. The CDR3 bases are TGTGCCTGGAGCAAGGGGACTAGCGGTGGTAATGAGCAGTTCTTC.

The J gene is TRBJ2-7, the V gene TRBV7-9; 14 bases match TRBD2. The CDR3 is made up of 19 amino acids. The V gene's germline CDR1 is SEHNR and CDR2 FQNEAQ (reference sequence). After removal of 1 base from V and 0 bases from J, the junction contained 8 bases not matched to a gene. CDR3 loop: CASSLGIGLAGGHSYEQYF. The CDR3, as DNA: TGTGCCAGCAGCTTAGGAATTGGACTAGCGGGAGGTCACTCCTACGAGCAGTACTTC.

The J gene is TRBJ2-7, the V gene TRBV5-1; 9 bases line up with TRBD1. V trimming: 3 bases; J trimming: 4 bases; junction bases outside the gene matches: 11. Looked up from germline, CDR1 is SGHRS and CDR2 is YFSETQ. The CDR3 sequence is 16 residues long. The CDR3 region has the DNA TGCGCCAGCAGCTCCCAAGCGGGACAGGGTGTATACGAGCAGTACTTC. Protein: CASSSQAGQGVYEQYF.

In DNA, the CDR3 is TGTGCCAGCAGCTCTCGGACAGGTGGCGGTTCACCCCTCCACTTT. It encodes CASSSRTGGGSPLHF. The chain couples TRBV7-9 to TRBJ1-6; 7 bases map to TRBD1. The CDR3 spans 15 residues. Germline V gene data show CDR1 as SEHNR and CDR2 as FQNEAQ (reference sequence). Losses at the gene ends were 4 bases for V and 9 bases for J; bases not matched to a gene: 9.

This clone was seen a few times. The CDR3 DNA sequence: TGTGCCAGCAGCTTAGGGTCGGGGGGGCCTGAGACCCAGTACTTC. It is translated as CASSLGSGGPETQYF. The rearrangement uses TRBV7-2 and TRBJ2-5, with 8 bases matching TRBD2. The CDR3 sequence is 15 residues long. Per the germline V gene, CDR1 is SGHTA and CDR2 is FQGNSA. V lost 1 base and J lost 5; bases outside the gene matches: 6.